This TCR beta chain was identified during a study of blood T cell repertoires in COVID-19. The length of the CDR3 is 15 residues. V was trimmed by 3 bases and J by 3 bases, leaving 15 bases between them. Germline CDR1 reads SGHTA; CDR2 reads FQGNSA. Individuals drawn from around 24 US areas were roughly 18 to 100 years old. Donors were grouped by their self-reported clinical history. Profiling relied on immunoSEQ multiplex PCR, and the TCRdb table lists in-frame clones only, not all of them. Among about 220,000 clones listed, about 86% were seen once. The chain is built from TRBV7-2 and TRBJ2-7, with D possibly matching TRBD1 (6 bases). The receptor's source is a woman between 40 and 50 years old with acute COVID-19. Sample: PBMCs or T cells enriched from blood (not recorded which). CDR3 region: CASSFAQGEGYEQYF. CDR3 bases: TGTGCCAGCAGCTTTGCACAGGGAGAAGGCTACGAGCAGTACTTC.